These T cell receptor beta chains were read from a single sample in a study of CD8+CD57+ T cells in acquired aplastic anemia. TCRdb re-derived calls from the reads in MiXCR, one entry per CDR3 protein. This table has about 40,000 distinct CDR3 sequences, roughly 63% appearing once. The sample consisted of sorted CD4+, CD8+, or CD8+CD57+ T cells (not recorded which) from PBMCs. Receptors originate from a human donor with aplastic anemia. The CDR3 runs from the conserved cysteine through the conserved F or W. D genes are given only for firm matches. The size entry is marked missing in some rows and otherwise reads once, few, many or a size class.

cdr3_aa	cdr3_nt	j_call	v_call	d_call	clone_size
CASSIGQGGSYEQYF	TGTGCCAGTAGCATCGGACAGGGTGGGTCCTACGAGCAGTACTTC	TRBJ2-7	TRBV19	TRBD1	once
CASSEKGTSGRKYEQYF	TGCGCCAGCAGTGAGAAGGGGACTAGCGGGAGGAAGTACGAGCAGTACTTC	TRBJ2-7	TRBV10-2	TRBD2	.
CASSPTWTPREQFF	TGTGCCAGCAGCCCCACTTGGACCCCTCGGGAGCAGTTCTTC	TRBJ2-1	TRBV27	.	.
CSARDWQDYEQYF	TGCAGTGCTAGAGATTGGCAGGACTACGAGCAGTACTTC	TRBJ2-7	TRBV20-1	.	few
CASSVVDYGYTF	TGTGCCAGCAGCGTAGTGGACTATGGCTACACCTTC	TRBJ1-2	TRBV9	.	few
CASSVPPFRISYNSPLHF	TGTGCCAGCAGTGTCCCCCCGTTCCGAATCTCCTATAATTCACCCCTCCACTTT	TRBJ1-6	TRBV2	.	many
CSVAYGEQFF	TGCAGTGTCGCCTACGGGGAGCAGTTCTTC	TRBJ2-1	TRBV20-1	.	.
CASSQFGGDEQYF	TGTGCCAGCAGCCAATTTGGGGGGGACGAGCAGTACTTC	TRBJ2-7	TRBV7-8	TRBD2	.
CASTLRYLNYGYTF	TGTGCCAGCACCCTCAGATATTTGAACTATGGCTACACCTTC	TRBJ1-2	TRBV2	.	.
CASSPGTGVAFF	TGTGCCAGCAGCCCTGGGACAGGGGTTGCTTTCTTT	TRBJ1-1	TRBV7-9	TRBD1	.
CSVQDSMNTEAFF	TGCAGTGTTCAGGACAGCATGAACACTGAAGCTTTCTTT	TRBJ1-1	TRBV20-1	.	.
CASSFGNSYNSPLHF	TGTGCCAGCAGCTTTGGTAACAGCTATAATTCACCCCTCCACTTT	TRBJ1-6	TRBV7-6	.	.
CASSEPGHNYGYTF	TGCGCCAGCAGTGAACCAGGGCATAACTATGGCTACACCTTC	TRBJ1-2	TRBV10-2	.	.
CASSLSMRTEAFF	TGTGCCAGCAGTTTATCCATGAGAACTGAAGCTTTCTTT	TRBJ1-1	TRBV27	.	few
CSARGTGLYEQYF	TGCAGTGCTAGAGGGACAGGGCTATACGAGCAGTACTTC	TRBJ2-7	TRBV20-1	TRBD1	.
CASRLTTENTEAFF	TGCGCCAGCAGGTTAACAACAGAGAACACTGAAGCTTTCTTT	TRBJ1-1	TRBV5-1	.	.
CATLPGQFDGQYF	TGTGCCACCCTTCCGGGACAGTTCGACGGGCAGTACTTC	TRBJ2-7	TRBV24-1	TRBD1	.
CASSPDSGTGAAFF	TGTGCCAGCAGCCCTGATTCCGGGACAGGGGCAGCTTTCTTT	TRBJ1-1	TRBV2	TRBD1	.
CASSVTNYGYTF	TGTGCCAGCAGCGTTACCAACTATGGCTACACCTTC	TRBJ1-2	TRBV9	.	many
CASSTHDRGGAASPLHF	TGTGCCAGCAGCACGCATGATCGGGGGGGGGCCGCTTCACCCCTCCACTTT	TRBJ1-6	TRBV11-1	.	.
CATRAAPSGANVLTF	TGTGCCACCAGAGCGGCCCCCTCTGGGGCCAACGTCCTGACTTTC	TRBJ2-6	TRBV19	.	.
CASSMPYGYTF	TGTGCCAGTAGTATGCCCTATGGCTACACCTTC	TRBJ1-2	TRBV19	.	many
CASSPWGGSNYEQYF	TGTGCCAGCAGCCCCTGGGGGGGGTCGAACTACGAGCAGTACTTC	TRBJ2-7	TRBV7-6	TRBD2	many
CSASDPDQPQHF	TGCAGTGCCTCGGACCCGGATCAGCCCCAGCATTTT	TRBJ1-5	TRBV20-1	.	.
CASSVAGSSTDTQYF	TGTGCCAGCAGCGTGGCCGGTTCTAGCACAGATACGCAGTATTTT	TRBJ2-3	TRBV9	.	many